Listed here are 27 T cell receptor beta chains from one sample, sequenced in a study of PD-1 blockade in classical Hodgkin lymphoma. Exposure to brentuximab vedotin varied, and each patient had relapsed following autologous stem cell transplantation. Produced via immunoSEQ multiplex PCR; TCRdb's table is partial and in-frame only. The table has roughly 20,000 clones, about nine tenths seen once. Specimen: peripheral blood mononuclear cells (PBMCs), collected before the second cycle of nivolumab. These receptors originate from a human donor with classical Hodgkin lymphoma.

The chain joins TRBV5-4 to TRBJ1-2; D gene uncertain. V lost 1 base and J 5 bases, leaving 12 bases between the germline ends. Germline CDR1 and CDR2: SGHNT and YYREEE (reference sequence). CDR3 length equals 14 residues. The CDR3 spells CASSLLGREYGYTF. As DNA, the CDR3 is TGTGCCAGCAGCTTGTTAGGGCGCGAATATGGCTACACCTTC.

Here the CDR3 reads CASSLGTGEFYEQYF. CDR3 nucleotide sequence: TGTGCCAGCAGCTTAGGGACAGGGGAATTCTACGAGCAGTACTTC. The J gene is TRBJ2-7, the V gene TRBV11-2; 9 bases match TRBD1. The CDR3 has 15 residues. The germline gives CDR1 SGHAT, CDR2 FQNNGV. J lost 3 bases, V lost 1 base, and 4 bases had no gene match.

This chain uses TRBV10-1 with TRBJ2-5; D perhaps matches TRBD1 (6 bases). Trimming stripped 2 bases from V and 3 bases from J, with 19 bases between. CDR1 and CDR2 from the germline V gene are WNHNN and SYGVQD (reference sequence). The CDR3 is 17 amino acids. The CDR3 DNA reads as TGCGCCAGCAGTGAGATCAGCCGCGACAGGAGGAAAGAGACCCAGTACTTC. It is translated as CASSEISRDRRKETQYF.

V usage is TRBV21-1 and J usage is TRBJ1-1. TRBV21-1 is noted as a pseudogene. The CDR3 consists of 19 residues. The DNA for the CDR3 is TGTGCCAGCAGCAAAGGTAGTCCGGGGGACCGACGGGGGGACACTGAAGCTTTCTTT. As protein: CASSKGSPGDRRGDTEAFF.

The chain carries TRBV5-1 and TRBJ2-1, with 7 bases that match TRBD1. CDR3 length equals 19 residues. From germline, CDR1 is SGHRS and CDR2 YFSETQ. J gave up 0 bases and V 2 bases, and 14 bases lay outside the gene matches. As DNA, the CDR3 is TGCGCCAGCAGCTTAGAAGCCTTAGGGGGCGGAAGCTCCTACAATGAGCAGTTCTTC. Amino acids: CASSLEALGGGSSYNEQFF.

The chain carries TRBV19 and TRBJ2-3; no clear D. The V gene's germline CDR1 is LNHDA and CDR2 SQIVND (reference sequence). The V gene lost 7 bases and the J gene lost 6 bases, with 11 bases spanning the gap. The CDR3 consists of 12 residues. The CDR3 DNA sequence: TGTGCCAGTACGCGAGGAGCGGATACGCAGTATTTT. Translating it yields CASTRGADTQYF.

This clone was found once. The chain uses TRBV11-2 and TRBJ1-5; 8 bases fit TRBD1. Germline CDR1 is SGHAT and CDR2 is FQNNGV. With 5 bases clipped from V and 4 bases from J, the junction kept 1 base outside the gene matches. This CDR3 comprises 13 residues. The CDR3 region has the DNA TGTGCCAGCAGCCGGACAGGGAATCAGCCCCAGCATTTT. Translating it yields CASSRTGNQPQHF.

The rearrangement uses TRBV5-1 and TRBJ1-1; tentative D call: TRBD1 (6 bases). V was trimmed by 4 bases and J by 3 bases, leaving 10 bases between them. Germline assignment: CDR1 SGHRS and CDR2 YFSETQ. CDR3 length: 13 amino acids. CDR3 loop: CASSQQGYTEAFF. The CDR3 bases are TGCGCCAGCAGCCAACAGGGTTACACTGAAGCTTTCTTT.

This chain joins TRBV29-1 and TRBJ1-6, with D possibly TRBD1 on 6 matching bases. The CDR3 runs 13 residues. The V and J ends lost 6 bases and 9 bases respectively, with 15 bases between them. The germline CDR1 and CDR2 sequences are SQVTM and ANQGSEA. As DNA, the CDR3 is TGCAGCGTCCTCTCGGGGGCGGGTTCACCCCTCCACTTT. Residues: CSVLSGAGSPLHF. The full variable domain, rest sourced from reference TRBV29-1 and TRBJ1-6, is SAVISQKPSRDICQRGTSLTIQCQVDSQVTMMFWYRQQPGQSLTLIATANQGSEATYESGFVIDKFPISRPNLTFSTLTVSNMSPEDSSIYLCSVLSGAGSPLHFGNGTRLTVT.

The V and J genes are TRBV2 and TRBJ1-2; D gene unclear. Trimming pared 3 bases from V and 4 bases from J, leaving 9 bases between. Per the germline V gene, CDR1 is SNHLY and CDR2 is FYNNEI. This CDR3 comprises 13 residues. The CDR3 region has the DNA TGTGCCAGCAGTGACCCGGGAGGCTATGGCTACACCTTC. Translated: CASSDPGGYGYTF.

The rearrangement uses TRBV7-3 and TRBJ1-1; D might be TRBD1 (5 bases). Germline lookup yields CDR1 SGHTA and CDR2 FQGTGA. The CDR3 length is 15 residues. The V end lost 4 bases, the J end lost 5 bases, and 17 bases lay between the germline ends. The CDR3 region has the DNA TGTGCCAGCAGCTCCCCCAGGGTAAGAGTTACTGAAGCTTTCTTT. Translating gives CASSSPRVRVTEAFF.

The rearrangement uses TRBV6-5 and TRBJ2-5; TRBD1 is a possible D gene (6 bases). Trimming left V 7 bases short and J 2 bases short, with 14 bases between. The V gene's germline CDR1 is MNHEY and CDR2 SVGAGI. This CDR3 comprises 14 residues. The CDR3 DNA reads TGTGCCAGCAAAAAAACAGGGATTCAAGAGACCCAGTACTTC. Amino acid sequence: CASKKTGIQETQYF.

The chain employs TRBV7-3 and TRBJ2-2, with no clear D. Trimming removed 6 bases at V and 2 bases at J, with 7 bases between. This CDR3 spans 13 amino acids. CDR1 and CDR2 from the germline V gene are SGHTA and FQGTGA. CDR3 protein: CASSISNTGELFF. The CDR3 DNA reads as TGTGCCAGCAGTATCAGTAACACCGGGGAGCTGTTTTTT.

This clone was seen once. The chain uses TRBV7-8 and TRBJ2-7; 11 bases fit TRBD1. This CDR3 region has 15 residues. CDR1 and CDR2 (germline): SGHVS, FQNEAQ. Trimming removed 2 bases from V and 4 bases from J; junction bases left unmatched: 4. For the CDR3, the DNA is TGTGCCAGCAGCTTATCGGACAGGGGGCTGTACGAGCAGTACTTC. Amino acids: CASSLSDRGLYEQYF.

This chain joins TRBV6-1 and TRBJ2-7; D possibly matches TRBD1 or TRBD2 (5 bases each). The CDR3 extends over 13 amino acids. The germline CDR1 and CDR2 sequences are MNHNS and SASEGT. V gave up 6 bases and J gave up 4 bases, with 13 bases separating them. CDR3 DNA sequence: TGTGCCAGCAGCGAGGGGCGTTCTTACGAGCAGTACTTC. Translating it yields CASSEGRSYEQYF.

The V gene is TRBV19, the J gene TRBJ2-7; 9 bases agree with TRBD1. V shed 0 bases and J 3 bases; nucleotides not matched to a gene: 6. The CDR3 length is 16 residues. CDR1 and CDR2 from the germline V gene are LNHDA and SQIVND (reference sequence). The CDR3 DNA reads as TGTGCCAGTAGTATAGATCCGGACAGGGGCGACTACGAGCAGTACTTC. Its protein product is CASSIDPDRGDYEQYF.

The chain combines TRBV4-3 with TRBJ2-5; D gene ambiguous. This CDR3 is built from 13 residues. V was cut by 4 bases and J by 4 bases, with 10 bases left in between. Germline V lookup: CDR1 LGHNA, CDR2 YSLEER. CDR3 in DNA: TGCGCCAGCAGCCGATTCCCCGGAGAGACCCAGTACTTC. Its translation is CASSRFPGETQYF.

The J gene is TRBJ1-2, the V gene TRBV6-5; TRBD1 matches 12 bases. Germline trimming cut 4 bases from V and 4 bases from J; bases unmatched to any gene: 4. This CDR3 region has 15 residues. Germline V gene data show CDR1 as MNHEY and CDR2 as SVGAGI. The CDR3 sequence is CASSSGQGASYGYTF. The CDR3 coding sequence is TGTGCCAGCAGTTCGGGACAGGGGGCCTCCTATGGCTACACCTTC.

V is TRBV18 and J is TRBJ1-2; maybe TRBD1 (5 bases). The CDR3 is 14 residues long. Germline lookup yields CDR1 KGHSH and CDR2 LQKENI. Trimming cost V 2 bases and J 4 bases, with 11 bases left between them. In DNA form, the CDR3 reads TGTGCCAGCTCACCAGGGGCAGGTCTCTATGGCTACACCTTC. Its translation is CASSPGAGLYGYTF.

V usage is TRBV14 and J usage is TRBJ1-1; TRBD1 matches 12 bases. Germline lookup yields CDR1 SGHDN and CDR2 FVKESK. There are 17 residues in the CDR3. Trimming took 5 bases from V and 5 from J; bases not matched to a gene: 12. The CDR3 DNA follows: TGTGCCAGCAGCTACCGGGACAGGGGGCTGGAGAGAACTGAAGCTTTCTTT. As protein: CASSYRDRGLERTEAFF.

The chain joins TRBV10-3 to TRBJ1-1, with a tentative D call TRBD1 (6 bases). Looked up from germline, CDR1 is ENHRY and CDR2 is SYGVKD. The CDR3 length is 17 residues. Trimming cost V 0 bases and J 7 bases, with 21 bases left between them. The CDR3 loop reads CAISESGAGALGSEAFF. The CDR3 nucleotides are TGTGCCATCAGTGAGTCGGGGGCGGGGGCCCTGGGCAGTGAAGCTTTCTTT.

The CDR3 sequence: CASSSLTGGEQYF. CDR3 DNA: TGTGCCAGCAGCTCCCTGACAGGAGGCGAGCAGTACTTC. The chain links TRBV7-8 to TRBJ2-7; D is perhaps TRBD1 (6 bases). This CDR3 spans 13 amino acids. Looked up from germline, CDR1 is SGHVS and CDR2 is FQNEAQ. V shed 4 bases and J shed 6 bases, with 13 bases lying between them.

The chain carries TRBV29-1 and TRBJ1-2; D remains unclear. Trimming took 0 bases from V and 1 from J, leaving 12 bases between them. Germline CDR1 is SQVTM and CDR2 is ANQGSEA. The CDR3 extends over 15 amino acids. DNA of the CDR3: TGCAGCGTTGAAGATACTAGGCAGAATAACTATGGCTACACCTTC. The encoded protein is CSVEDTRQNNYGYTF.

The J gene is TRBJ2-7, the V gene TRBV6-5; 9 positions match TRBD2. V trimming: 1 base; J trimming: 3 bases; junction bases outside the gene matches: 4. In germline, CDR1 is MNHEY, CDR2 SVGAGI. The CDR3 length is 15 residues. The CDR3 spells CASSYLDSGGYEQYF. CDR3 nucleotides: TGTGCCAGCAGTTACTTAGATAGCGGGGGCTACGAGCAGTACTTC.

The chain couples TRBV5-1 to TRBJ1-1; no clear D gene. Germline CDR1 reads SGHRS; CDR2 reads YFSETQ. V lost 5 bases, J lost 0 bases, and 11 bases lay in between. This CDR3 has 14 residues. CDR3: CASRVVGLNTEAFF. For the CDR3, the DNA is TGCGCCAGCAGAGTCGTAGGATTGAACACTGAAGCTTTCTTT.

The rearrangement uses TRBV7-6 and TRBJ1-1; D remains unclear. With 3 bases removed from V and 3 bases from J, the gap between germline ends came to 5 bases. Germline V lookup: CDR1 SGHVS, CDR2 FNYEAQ. The length of the CDR3 is 12 residues. The CDR3 spells CASSFGDTEAFF. The CDR3 DNA sequence: TGTGCCAGCAGCTTTGGGGACACTGAAGCTTTCTTT. The whole variable domain, remainder taken from reference TRBV7-6 and TRBJ1-1, is GAGVSQSPRYKVTKRGQDVALRCDPISGHVSLYWYRQALGQGPEFLTYFNYEAQQDKSGLPNDRFSAERPEGSISTLTIQRTEQRDSAMYRCASSFGDTEAFFGQGTRLTVV.

This sequence joins TRBV7-8 and TRBJ2-7; 7 nucleotides align to TRBD1. The V gene's germline CDR1 is SGHVS and CDR2 FQNEAQ. The ends lost 5 bases at V and 1 base at J; junction bases unmatched: 5. There are 14 residues in the CDR3. The CDR3 nucleotides are TGTGCCAGCAGCCCGTTGGGACAGTCCTACGAGCAGTACTTC. It codes for CASSPLGQSYEQYF. Filled out from reference TRBV7-8 and TRBJ2-7, the complete variable domain reads GAGVSQSPRYKVAKRGQDVALRCDPISGHVSLFWYQQALGQGPEFLTYFQNEAQLDKSGLPSDRFFAERPEGSVSTLKIQRTQQEDSAVYLCASSPLGQSYEQYFGPGTRLTVT.